The 32 T cell receptor beta chains in this list originate from one sample, sequenced in a study of cytomegalovirus exposure and HLA in healthy donors. Both 60 Vbeta primers and 13 Jbeta primers went into the PCR. Method: immunoSEQ multiplex PCR; TCRdb's copy keeps in-frame clones and lacks some. Seen here are 150,000 to 200,000 clones, 65% to 70% observed once, and the top ten hold more than 9%. Sequencing was carried out using PBMCs. These receptors all come from a man younger than 45 in good health and CMV-seropositive.

This clone was seen a few times. The chain uses TRBV21-1 and TRBJ2-6; the DNA was not compared with TRBD2, the D call given in the table. TRBV21-1 is designated a pseudogene. This CDR3 comprises 20 residues. CDR3 loop: CASSKSLSGRNLSGANVLTF. The DNA of the CDR3 is TGTGCCAGCAGCAAAAGCCTTAGCGGGAGAAATCTCTCTGGGGCCAACGTCCTGACTTTC.

The sample holds a few counts of this clone. This chain links TRBV6-5 with TRBJ2-1, with 9 bases that match TRBD2. CDR1 and CDR2 from the germline V gene are MNHEY and SVGAGI. The CDR3 is made up of 15 amino acids. V shed 6 bases and J 4 bases; nucleotides not matched to a gene: 7. CDR3 amino acids: CASSPTSGSYNEQFF. The CDR3 DNA reads as TGTGCCAGCAGCCCGACTAGCGGTTCGTACAATGAGCAGTTCTTC.

The chain uses TRBV30 and TRBJ1-1; D is possibly TRBD1 (6 bases). There are 14 residues in the CDR3. Germline CDR1 GTSNPN, CDR2 SVGIG (reference sequence). V lost 5 bases, J lost 2 bases, and 15 bases lay in between. DNA of the CDR3: TGTGCCTGGTCCGTCGGGGGGCTTAACACTGAAGCTTTCTTT. The encoded protein is CAWSVGGLNTEAFF.

The chain joins TRBV9 to TRBJ1-3; D uncertain. The CDR3 consists of 16 residues. Trimming stripped 3 bases from V and 0 bases from J, with 13 bases between. Germline values: CDR1 SGDLS, CDR2 YYNGEE. CDR3 loop: CASSARKDYSGNTIYF. DNA of the CDR3: TGTGCCAGCAGCGCACGAAAGGACTACTCTGGAAACACCATATATTTT.

The chain uses TRBV19 and TRBJ2-5, with D perhaps TRBD1 (6 bases). The length of the CDR3 is 13 residues. V lost 9 bases, J lost 1 base, and 12 bases lay in between. Germline values: CDR1 LNHDA, CDR2 SQIVND (reference sequence). The CDR3 loop is CASVQGPQETQYF. The CDR3 nucleotides are TGTGCCAGCGTACAGGGACCCCAAGAGACCCAGTACTTC. Complete variable domain (other parts from reference TRBV19 and TRBJ2-5): DGGITQSPKYLFRKEGQNVTLSCEQNLNHDAMYWYRQDPGQGLRLIYYSQIVNDFQKGDIAEGYSVSREKKESFPLTVTSAQKNPTAFYLCASVQGPQETQYFGPGTRLLVL.

CDR3 bases: TGTGCCAGCAGCTTAGCGCACGCTAGCGGGAGGTATTACAATGAGCAGTTCTTC. Translation: CASSLAHASGRYYNEQFF. The chain uses TRBV7-9 and TRBJ2-1, with 11 bases fitting TRBD2. With 0 bases clipped from V and 4 bases from J, the junction kept 8 bases outside the gene matches. The CDR3 is made up of 18 amino acids. From germline, CDR1 is SEHNR and CDR2 FQNEAQ (reference sequence).

The V call is TRBV28, the J call TRBJ2-7; D perhaps matches TRBD2 (6 bases). The CDR3 runs to 14 residues. V was clipped by 3 bases and J by 6 bases, with 15 bases between them. Germline values: CDR1 MDHEN, CDR2 SYDVKM. This chain's CDR3 is CASSFFQGAGEQYF. The CDR3 bases are TGTGCCAGCAGTTTCTTCCAGGGAGCGGGCGAGCAGTACTTC. Based on the CDR3 plus reference TRBV28 and TRBJ2-7, the full variable domain is DVKVTQSSRYLVKRTGEKVFLECVQDMDHENMFWYRQDPGLGLRLIYFSYDVKMKEKGDIPEGYSVSREKKERFSLILESASTNQTSMYLCASSFFQGAGEQYFGPGTRLTVT.

The rearrangement uses TRBV6-6 and TRBJ2-7; 7 nucleotides match TRBD1. The CDR3 runs 14 residues. From germline, CDR1 is MNHNY and CDR2 SVGAGI (reference sequence). V lost 10 bases to trimming and J lost 0 bases; unmatched junction nucleotides: 9. The chain's CDR3 is CATRPRDSSYEQYF. The CDR3 DNA reads as TGTGCCACTCGCCCCCGGGACAGCTCCTACGAGCAGTACTTC.

This clone was detected a few times. V and J are TRBV4-1 and TRBJ2-3; 10 bases match TRBD2. With V trimmed by 1 base and J by 0 bases, 10 bases remained unmatched. The V gene's germline CDR1 is MGHRA and CDR2 YSYEKL. This CDR3 is 19 amino acids long. CDR3: CASSQGRTSGNPSTDTQYF. As DNA, the CDR3 is TGCGCCAGCAGCCAAGGTCGGACTAGCGGTAACCCTAGCACAGATACGCAGTATTTT.

V and J are TRBV5-1 and TRBJ2-7, with 9 bases aligning to TRBD1. V trimming: 2 bases; J trimming: 3 bases; junction bases outside the gene matches: 15. The germline gives CDR1 SGHRS, CDR2 YFSETQ. This CDR3 comprises 18 residues. CDR3: CASSFSDRGSWGRYEQYF. As DNA, the CDR3 is TGCGCCAGCAGCTTTTCGGACAGGGGATCTTGGGGGCGCTACGAGCAGTACTTC.

This clone was observed a few times. The rearrangement links TRBV5-6 to TRBJ2-2; tentative D call: TRBD1 (5 bases). The CDR3 contains 15 residues. V lost 0 bases and J lost 3, with 9 bases in between. Germline V gene sequence: CDR1 SGHDT, CDR2 YYEEEE. CDR3: CASSLVRGHTGELFF. In nucleotides, the CDR3 is TGTGCCAGCAGCTTGGTTAGGGGTCACACCGGGGAGCTGTTTTTT.

V gene TRBV2 combines with J gene TRBJ2-7; D may be TRBD2 (5 bases). Germline CDR1 is SNHLY and CDR2 is FYNNEI. V shed 8 bases and J shed 5 bases, with 19 bases lying between them. The CDR3 is 14 amino acids. CDR3 bases: TGTGCCAGCGCCTCGGGGTCGGTGGGTGACGAGCAGTACTTC. Its translation: CASASGSVGDEQYF.

The chain is built from TRBV6-4 and TRBJ1-5; a weak D match, TRBD1 (5 bases). V was trimmed by 4 bases and J by 1 base, leaving 11 bases between them. The CDR3 is made up of 15 amino acids. Germline V gene data show CDR1 as MRHNA and CDR2 as SNTAGT. DNA of the CDR3: TGTGCCAGCAGTGTTCAGGGAGGGAGCAATCAGCCCCAGCATTTT. This encodes CASSVQGGSNQPQHF.

This chain connects TRBV28 to TRBJ1-2; the match to TRBD1 covers 7 bases. The germline V gene has CDR1 MDHEN and CDR2 SYDVKM. The CDR3 totals 13 residues. The V segment lost 5 bases and the J segment 3 bases; nucleotides outside the gene matches: 3. CDR3 DNA sequence: TGTGCCAGCAGTCTCACAGGGGACTATGGCTACACCTTC. It yields the protein CASSLTGDYGYTF.

V is TRBV29-1 and J is TRBJ1-2; TRBD1 is a possible D gene (6 bases). V dropped 4 bases and J dropped 0 bases, with 6 bases sitting between them. Germline CDR1 and CDR2: SQVTM and ANQGSEA. This CDR3 is 12 amino acids long. The CDR3 region is CSVGTANYGYTF. The CDR3 region has the DNA TGCAGCGTTGGGACAGCTAACTATGGCTACACCTTC.

The rearrangement links TRBV2 to TRBJ1-1; D is unclear. Germline CDR1 reads SNHLY; CDR2 reads FYNNEI. This CDR3 region has 14 residues. Trimming left V 5 bases short and J 1 base short, with 11 bases between. The CDR3 loop is CASSPGEGNTEAFF. CDR3 in DNA: TGTGCCAGCAGTCCGGGCGAGGGGAACACTGAAGCTTTCTTT.

The rearrangement uses TRBV18 and TRBJ1-1, with D possibly matching TRBD1 (6 bases). In germline, CDR1 is KGHSH, CDR2 LQKENI. The CDR3 covers 14 residues. The V and J ends lost 1 base and 4 bases respectively, with 10 bases between them. CDR3 protein: CASSPQGEGTEAFF. The DNA of the CDR3 is TGTGCCAGCTCACCACAGGGGGAGGGCACTGAAGCTTTCTTT.

This clone appeared a few times. The rearrangement joins TRBV5-1 to TRBJ2-3; 7 nucleotides agree with TRBD2. The CDR3 spans 15 residues. Germline trimming cut 4 bases from V and 5 bases from J; bases unmatched to any gene: 10. Per the germline V gene, CDR1 is SGHRS and CDR2 is YFSETQ. This chain's CDR3 is CASSPPAGPGDTQYF. The CDR3 coding sequence is TGCGCCAGCAGCCCCCCAGCGGGACCGGGAGATACGCAGTATTTT.

The J gene is TRBJ2-7, the V gene TRBV7-2, with D possibly being TRBD1 (6 bases). V was trimmed by 5 bases and J by 3 bases, leaving 14 bases between them. CDR3 length: 14 residues. Per the germline V gene, CDR1 is SGHTA and CDR2 is FQGNSA. CDR3 coding DNA: TGTGCCAGCAGCGGGGGCCCCGCCATCTACGAGCAGTACTTC. Amino acids: CASSGGPAIYEQYF.

This clone was picked up one time. This rearrangement joins TRBV6-5 to TRBJ1-1; no definite D call. The V and J ends lost 6 bases and 3 bases respectively, with 17 bases between them. The CDR3 contains 15 residues. Germline assignment: CDR1 MNHEY and CDR2 SVGAGI. CDR3 DNA sequence: TGTGCCAGCAGCCTCCGGAGGGCGGCGGACACTGAAGCTTTCTTT. This encodes CASSLRRAADTEAFF.

In this sample, this clone turned up a few times. The CDR3 loop is CASMQVLDTGELFF. As DNA, the CDR3 is TGTGCCAGCATGCAGGTTTTGGACACCGGGGAGCTGTTTTTT. The chain employs TRBV13 and TRBJ2-2; no reliable D call. The CDR3 length is 14 residues. CDR1 and CDR2 (germline): PRHDT, FYEKMQ (reference sequence). Trimming removed 7 bases from V and 3 bases from J, with 12 bases in between.

The genes are TRBV30 and TRBJ2-2; unclear D gene. The CDR3 is made up of 14 amino acids. Germline V lookup: CDR1 GTSNPN, CDR2 SVGIG (reference sequence). Trimming shortened V by 3 bases and J by 4 bases, and 12 bases separated the two germline ends. CDR3 amino acids: CAWSATVSTGELFF. CDR3 coding DNA: TGTGCCTGGAGCGCCACAGTGTCCACCGGGGAGCTGTTTTTT.

The CDR3 protein is CASSSGQGWYADTQYF. The CDR3 nucleotides read TGTGCCAGCAGCTCTGGGCAGGGATGGTACGCAGATACGCAGTATTTT. The chain combines TRBV11-3 with TRBJ2-3; possible D gene TRBD1, 5 bases. The CDR3 consists of 16 residues. Germline values: CDR1 SGHNT, CDR2 YENEEA. The ends were cut back, 4 bases at V and 4 bases at J, with 18 bases in the middle.

The chain is built from TRBV5-4 and TRBJ2-4; D might be TRBD1 (7 bases). This CDR3 has 15 residues. V was cut by 2 bases and J by 6 bases, with 15 bases left in between. CDR1 SGHNT and CDR2 YYREEE come from the germline V gene (reference sequence). The CDR3: CASSFSGTAGNIQYF. In DNA form, the CDR3 reads TGTGCCAGCAGCTTTTCCGGGACAGCGGGAAACATTCAGTACTTC.

Concerning this clone itself: One end of the junction varies from germline; a read error may be responsible. The V gene is TRBV30, the J gene TRBJ2-2; a possible D gene is TRBD2 (5 bases). Germline-derived CDR1 and CDR2 are GTSNPN and SVGIG (reference sequence). This CDR3 contains 13 residues. The CDR3 sequence is CAWGPEVTGELLF. The CDR3 region has the DNA TGTGCCTGGGGCCCTGAGGTTACCGGGGAGCTGCTTTTT.

This sequence joins TRBV30 and TRBJ1-5, with D hard to call. Trimming cost V 4 bases and J 4 bases, with 11 bases left between them. This CDR3 is built from 13 residues. The germline V gene encodes CDR1 GTSNPN and CDR2 SVGIG (reference sequence). DNA for the CDR3: TGTGCCTGGACCTTTGGGCTAAATCAGCCCCAGCATTTT. It codes for CAWTFGLNQPQHF.

V is TRBV6-1 and J is TRBJ2-7; 9 bases fit TRBD1. The V and J ends lost 8 bases and 3 bases, in that order; junction bases with no gene match: 5. The length of the CDR3 is 13 residues. From germline, CDR1 is MNHNS and CDR2 SASEGT. The CDR3 coding sequence is TGTGCCAGCGGGACAGGGAATGGCTACGAGCAGTACTTC. As protein: CASGTGNGYEQYF.

The chain is built from TRBV7-3 and TRBJ1-1, with D tentatively TRBD1 (5 bases). V gave up 5 bases and J gave up 2 bases, with 15 bases separating them. The germline V gene has CDR1 SGHTA and CDR2 FQGTGA. The CDR3 runs to 15 residues. CDR3 sequence: CASSPKSQGNTEAFF. The CDR3 DNA is TGTGCCAGCAGCCCCAAGAGTCAGGGTAACACTGAAGCTTTCTTT.

The gene calls are TRBV2 and TRBJ1-5; possibly TRBD1 for D (5 bases). The V and J ends lost 8 bases and 7 bases respectively, with 18 bases between them. CDR1 is SNHLY, CDR2 FYNNEI, per germline. The CDR3 contains 14 residues. The CDR3 loop reads CASRQMGTSQPQHF. In nucleotides, the CDR3 is TGTGCCAGCCGTCAGATGGGGACTTCGCAGCCCCAGCATTTT. Using reference TRBV2 and TRBJ1-5 for the parts outside the CDR3, the full variable domain is EPEVTQTPSHQVTQMGQEVILRCVPISNHLYFYWYRQILGQKVEFLVSFYNNEISEKSEIFDDQFSVERPDGSNFTLKIRSTKLEDSAMYFCASRQMGTSQPQHFGDGTRLSIL.

This chain uses TRBV7-8 with TRBJ2-7; TRBD2 matches 15 bases. CDR1 and CDR2 from the germline V gene are SGHVS and FQNEAQ. V lost 3 bases to trimming and J lost 4 bases; unmatched junction nucleotides: 4. This CDR3 has 16 amino acids. CDR3 protein: CASSLGTSGRLYEQYF. The CDR3 DNA sequence: TGTGCCAGCAGCTTGGGGACTAGCGGGAGGCTGTACGAGCAGTACTTC.

The chain links TRBV5-1 to TRBJ1-1; D is possibly TRBD1 (5 bases). Trimming took 0 bases from V and 3 from J, leaving 9 bases between them. The CDR3 sequence is 14 residues long. Germline values: CDR1 SGHRS, CDR2 YFSETQ. CDR3 amino acids: CASSLDGGYTEAFF. The CDR3 DNA reads TGCGCCAGCAGCTTGGACGGGGGATACACTGAAGCTTTCTTT. Together with reference TRBV5-1 and TRBJ1-1, the CDR3 gives the full variable domain: KAGVTQTPRYLIKTRGQQVTLSCSPISGHRSVSWYQQTPGQGLQFLFEYFSETQRNKGNFPGRFSGRQFSNSRSEMNVSTLELGDSALYLCASSLDGGYTEAFFGQGTRLTVV.

This clone has only one observation. The rearrangement joins TRBV11-2 to TRBJ1-3; no definite D call. V was shortened by 5 bases and J by 4 bases, with 12 bases between the two germline ends. The CDR3 extends over 14 amino acids. Germline V gene data show CDR1 as SGHAT and CDR2 as FQNNGV. In nucleotides, the CDR3 is TGTGCCAGCAGCCCGGCAGTGGGCGGAAACACCATATATTTT. Its translation: CASSPAVGGNTIYF.